This is a list of T cell receptor beta chains from one sample in a study of blood T cells in healthy people across ages. TCRdb reprocessed the 5' RACE reads with MiXCR, giving one entry per CDR3 protein. The sample records approximately 400,000 distinct CDR3 sequences, roughly half being singletons. Sequencing was done on a sample of blood. These TCRs come from a man in his sixties in good health. Both conserved end residues are part of each CDR3. D genes are given only for firm matches. Clone sizes are given selectively: once, few, many, or a class where the clone is expanded.

J,D,size,V,DNA,CDR3
TRBJ2-1,.,many,TRBV20-1,TGCAGTGCTAGAGATGTGAGACAGCTATCCTACAATGAGCAGTTCTTC,CSARDVRQLSYNEQFF
TRBJ2-3,TRBD1,.,TRBV28,TGTGCCAGCACCCCAGCTAGGGGGCGCATGGCAGATACGCAGTATTTT,CASTPARGRMADTQYF
TRBJ2-5,TRBD2,once,TRBV6-5,TGTGCCAGCAGTTACATCAGGACTAGCACCCCCGGTGAGCAGTACTTC,CASSYIRTSTPGEQYF
TRBJ1-2,.,.,TRBV29-1,TGCAGCGTTGAGTCCCTTGACTCTCTTAACTATGGCTACACCTTC,CSVESLDSLNYGYTF
TRBJ2-7,.,.,TRBV6-1,TGTGCCAGCAGTGACCCTAGACAGAGCTTTTCCTACGAGCAGTACTTC,CASSDPRQSFSYEQYF
TRBJ1-1,TRBD1,.,TRBV18,TGTGCCAGCTCATCAAACAGGGGTCACACTGAAGCTTTCTTT,CASSSNRGHTEAFF
TRBJ2-4,TRBD2,.,TRBV6-2/TRBV6-3,TGTGCCAGCAGTCCTAGCGGGAGGCAAGGAAACATTCAGTACTTC,CASSPSGRQGNIQYF
TRBJ2-5,.,.,TRBV28,TGTGCCACCAACGGGCCGGGAAGGCCAGAGACCCAGTACTTC,CATNGPGRPETQYF
TRBJ1-1,.,.,TRBV3-1,TGTGCCAGCGCCACGGAGGGGCCCATGAACACTGAAGCTTTCTTT,CASATEGPMNTEAFF
TRBJ2-7,.,.,TRBV7-2,TGTGCCAGTCTTGACCCGGGACGTGCGGTCTACGAGCAGTACTTC,CASLDPGRAVYEQYF
TRBJ1-4,.,many,TRBV7-2,TGTGCCAGCAGCTTAGAAAGGGCTAATGAAAAACTGTTTTTT,CASSLERANEKLFF
TRBJ1-5,.,many,TRBV7-2,TGTGCCAGCAGTTTGGGCGATAGCAATCAGCCCCAGCATTTT,CASSLGDSNQPQHF
TRBJ2-6,.,once,TRBV10-3,TGTGCCACTACCCAGGGTGTATATGGTGGGGCCAACGTCCTGACTTTC,CATTQGVYGGANVLTF
TRBJ2-1,TRBD2,.,TRBV27,TGTGCCAGCAGCCGGACCGACCTGGGACTAGCGGGGGGCAATGAGCAGTTCTTC,CASSRTDLGLAGGNEQFF
TRBJ1-1,TRBD1,few,TRBV9,TGTGCCAGCAGCTCCCGGGACAGTCAAGCTTTCTTT,CASSSRDSQAFF
TRBJ2-1,.,few,TRBV12-3/TRBV12-4,TGTGCCAGCAGCCCCCGGGAGGGGGCGTTGCGTGAGCAGTTCTTC,CASSPREGALREQFF
TRBJ1-2,.,few,TRBV25-1,TGTGCCAGCAGTCCAATAGGGACGGTCTATGGCTACACCTTC,CASSPIGTVYGYTF
TRBJ2-7,.,few,TRBV7-6,TGTGCCAGCAGCTCCGGCCGAAGTGAGAGCTCCTACGAGCAGTACTTC,CASSSGRSESSYEQYF
TRBJ2-7,.,few,TRBV5-5,TGTGCCAGCAGCTTGACTTATGCAGAAAACTACGAGCAGTACTTC,CASSLTYAENYEQYF
TRBJ1-1,.,few,TRBV4-2,TGTGCCAGCAGCCAAGTGGGTGAAGGGTCCACTGAAGCTTTCTTT,CASSQVGEGSTEAFF
TRBJ2-1,.,.,TRBV7-2,TGTGCCAGCAGCCGTGAGACTATCGGGGAGAATGAGCAGTTCTTC,CASSRETIGENEQFF
TRBJ2-1,TRBD2,.,TRBV3-1,TGTGCCAGCAGTAGAGCGGGGGCCTCATACAATGAGCAGTTCTTC,CASSRAGASYNEQFF
TRBJ1-6,.,.,TRBV5-4,TGTGCCAGCAGCGGGAGCTCCTATAATTCACCCCTCCACTTT,CASSGSSYNSPLHF
TRBJ2-6,TRBD1,.,TRBV29-1,TGCAGCGCCGCCGGGACAGAGCACTCTGGGGCCAACGTCCTGACTTTC,CSAAGTEHSGANVLTF
TRBJ1-5,.,.,TRBV14,TGTGCCAGCAGCCAAGGGACAGCCCCATGGCCCCAGCATTTT,CASSQGTAPWPQHF
TRBJ2-1,.,.,TRBV10-3,TGTGCCATCAAGTGGGAGTCGGCCAACAATGAGCAGTTCTTC,CAIKWESANNEQFF
TRBJ2-7,TRBD2,.,TRBV7-9,TGTGCCAGCAGCCCCTCGGGGCTAGCGGGGTGCGAGCAGTACTTC,CASSPSGLAGCEQYF
TRBJ2-3,.,.,TRBV18,TGTGCCAGCTCACCCCCGAAGGGGCCCTCCGGTGATACGCAGTATTTT,CASSPPKGPSGDTQYF
TRBJ1-2,.,few,TRBV6-2/TRBV6-3,TGTGCCAGCAGTTACTCGATTGAGGACACGTCCTATGGCTACACCTTC,CASSYSIEDTSYGYTF
TRBJ2-6,TRBD1,few,TRBV5-1,TGCGCCAGCAGCTTGGGGGGACAGCGCCTCTCTGGGGCCAACGTCCTGACTTTC,CASSLGGQRLSGANVLTF
TRBJ2-1,.,.,TRBV6-2/TRBV6-3,TGTGCCAGCAGCGATACGTACAATGAGCAGTTCTTC,CASSDTYNEQFF
TRBJ2-7,.,few,TRBV12-3/TRBV12-4,TGTGCCAGCAGGTTTTCTGGGGGCAATCGGTTCGAGCAGTACTTC,CASRFSGGNRFEQYF
TRBJ2-7,.,.,TRBV5-4,TGTGCCAGCAGCTTGTACAACAGGGACTACGAGCAGTACTTC,CASSLYNRDYEQYF
TRBJ2-6,.,.,TRBV10-3,TGTGCCATCAGTGAGTCGACTCAGGAACTCCAGTCGCAAGGGGCCAACGTCCTGACTTTC,CAISESTQELQSQGANVLTF
TRBJ2-7,TRBD2,many,TRBV6-1,TGTGCCAGCAGTGAAGCGCTTGGCGGGAGGGCTCAGAACGAGCAGTACTTC,CASSEALGGRAQNEQYF
TRBJ2-1,.,few,TRBV12-3/TRBV12-4,TGTGCCAGCAGCCCCCGGGGTGATGAGCAGTTCTTC,CASSPRGDEQFF
TRBJ1-1,TRBD1,.,TRBV4-3,TGCGCCAGCAGCGAAGGCGGGACAGAAATGAACACTGAAGCTTTCTTT,CASSEGGTEMNTEAFF
TRBJ2-5,TRBD1,.,TRBV4-3,TGCGCCAGCAGCCGAGGGGACAGGTCCCAAGAGACCCAGTACTTC,CASSRGDRSQETQYF
TRBJ2-6,.,few,TRBV7-2,TGTGCCAGCAGCTTACTAGTCTCTGGGGCCAACGTCCTGACTTTC,CASSLLVSGANVLTF
TRBJ2-1,.,many,TRBV7-2,TGTGCCAGCAGCTTTTCGTCTGCGGAGCAGTTCTTC,CASSFSSAEQFF
TRBJ2-3,TRBD2,.,TRBV6-4,TGTGCCAGCAGTGACGGGGGGGCAGATACGCAGTATTTT,CASSDGGADTQYF
TRBJ2-3,.,.,TRBV6-5,TGTGCCAGCAGTTACTCGATGGCTAGCACAGATACGCAGTATTTT,CASSYSMASTDTQYF
TRBJ2-3,.,few,TRBV12-3/TRBV12-4,TGTGCCAGCAGTCGTATCATCACAGGGTCGGCAGATACGCAGTATTTT,CASSRIITGSADTQYF
TRBJ2-1,TRBD2,.,TRBV11-2,TGTGCCAGCAGCTTAGCCCTGACTAGCGGGGGGTACAATGAGCAGTTCTTC,CASSLALTSGGYNEQFF
TRBJ2-3,.,.,TRBV7-2,TGTGCCAGCAGCTGCTCGTTAGCCCATACGCAGTATTTT,CASSCSLAHTQYF
TRBJ2-3,.,once,TRBV7-2,TGTGCCAGCAGCTTGTTCACAGATACGCGGTATTTT,CASSLFTDTRYF
TRBJ2-7,.,.,TRBV6-5,TGTGCCAGCAGACCTGGGGACAAACCCTACGAGCAGTACTTC,CASRPGDKPYEQYF
TRBJ2-5,TRBD2,few,TRBV6-5,TGTGCCAGCAGTTACGGGTCTAGCGGGATGGCCTACAATGAGCAGTACTTC,CASSYGSSGMAYNEQYF
TRBJ2-3,TRBD1,.,TRBV9,TGTGCCAGCAGCGTAGGGGTGGGGGACAGACTCGGCACAGATACGCAGTATTTT,CASSVGVGDRLGTDTQYF
TRBJ1-1,.,.,TRBV6-4,TGTGCCAGCACCCCGGGCCCCTTACCCGGCACTGAAGCTTTCTTT,CASTPGPLPGTEAFF
TRBJ2-5,TRBD2,.,TRBV12-3/TRBV12-4,TGTGCCAGCAGTTCCGGACTAGCGGGAGGCGTGGAGACCCAGTACTTC,CASSSGLAGGVETQYF
TRBJ2-7,.,few,TRBV15,TGTGCCACCAGCAGAGAGAGGGCAGGACACTACGAGCAGTACTTC,CATSRERAGHYEQYF
TRBJ2-3,TRBD2,few,TRBV6-6,TGTGCCAGCAGACAACTAGCGGGGTCCACAGATACGCAGTATTTT,CASRQLAGSTDTQYF